The entry below gives a single TCR beta chain sequence along with its context. Its antigen is undetermined. The entry originates in a study of CD8+ T cells in alopecia areata. Study results and limitations: Patients shared TCRs less clearly than mice did, possibly owing to HLA.

cDNA reverse transcribed from extracted RNA served as the sequencing template. The assay was immunoSEQ multiplex PCR, and TCRdb's table has in-frame clones only and misses some. Of 50,000 to 70,000 clones in the sample, about 44% were seen once. Per the germline V gene, CDR1 is SQVTM and CDR2 is ANQGSEA. Trimming shortened V by 3 bases and J by 6 bases, and 18 bases separated the two germline ends. This CDR3 has 14 residues. The rearrangement joins TRBV29-1 to TRBJ2-7, with TRBD2 as a possible D gene (6 bases). The sample consisted of NKG2D-low CD8+ T cells sorted from blood. This clonotype was obtained from a human donor with alopecia areata. The CDR3 DNA reads as TGCAGCGTTGAGGGAGGTGCGGACTTGGGCGAGCAGTACTTC. Residues: CSVEGGADLGEQYF.